This T cell receptor beta chain was found in a study of T cells in Graves' hyperthyroidism and ophthalmopathy. Clinical symptoms, serum thyroxine and TRAb, thyroid ultrasound and orbital computed tomography together formed the diagnostic basis. Germline V gives CDR1 MNHEY, CDR2 SVGAGI. The CDR3 consists of 16 residues. As for this clonotype: Its ends do not fully match the called genes, so a read error is possible.

The CDR3 regions of TCR beta were amplified from RNA transcripts. Primed by the HTBI set, a first-round RT-PCR was run on the TCR CDR3. Each CDR3 protein is one row after TCRdb ran MiXCR on the multiplex PCR reads. This table holds 500,000 or so distinct CDR3 sequences, 17% found once. Sequenced material: blood. The chain joins TRBV6-5 to TRBJ2-7; D call uncertain. The TCR was taken from a young woman with Graves' ophthalmopathy. CDR3: CASSYSASEVIYEQCF. The CDR3 DNA follows: TGTGCCAGCAGTTACTCCGCAAGCGAGGTAATCTACGAGCAGTGCTTC.